This is a list of T cell receptor beta chains from one sample in a study of T cells in Graves' hyperthyroidism and ophthalmopathy. TCRdb independently ran MiXCR on the multiplex PCR reads; one entry per CDR3 protein. In the table there are some 600,000 distinct CDR3 sequences, over 11% of which are singletons. Specimen: blood. The origin of the receptors is a woman aged 25-40 years with Graves' hyperthyroidism that later progressed to Graves' ophthalmopathy. Both conserved end residues are part of each CDR3. A D gene is named only where the DNA matches it firmly. A clone size is listed for some rows: how often the clone was seen (once, few, many), or a class if it is expanded.

CDR3 protein,CDR3 DNA,clone size,V gene,D gene,J gene
CASSHGTAQETQYF,TGTGCCAGCAGCCACGGGACAGCCCAAGAGACCCAGTACTTC,many,TRBV7-9,TRBD1,TRBJ2-5
CAWSVPGQNTGELFF,TGTGCCTGGAGTGTACCAGGACAGAACACCGGGGAGCTGTTTTTT,few,TRBV30,-,TRBJ2-2
CASSYSANYGYTF,TGTGCCAGCAGTTACTCGGCTAACTATGGCTACACCTTC,many,TRBV6-5,-,TRBJ1-2
CAWSFKIGTIAETQYF,TGTGCCTGGAGCTTTAAGATAGGGACTATTGCAGAGACCCAGTACTTC,-,TRBV30,TRBD2,TRBJ2-5
CAISTDPKGSYEQYF,TGTGCCATCAGTACTGATCCCAAGGGCTCCTACGAGCAGTACTTC,-,TRBV10-3,-,TRBJ2-7
CASSIGTSGSTSYEQYF,TGTGCCAGTAGTATCGGGACTAGCGGGAGCACTTCCTACGAGCAGTACTTC,few,TRBV19,TRBD2,TRBJ2-7
CSVRTGATAEAFF,TGCAGTGTAAGGACAGGGGCGACGGCTGAAGCTTTCTTT,-,TRBV20-1,TRBD1,TRBJ1-1
CATSDMTSQETQYF,TGTGCCACCAGTGACATGACATCGCAAGAGACCCAGTACTTC,many,TRBV24-1,-,TRBJ2-5
CASSVEWSGTDTQYF,TGTGCCAGCAGCGTAGAGTGGAGCGGCACAGATACGCAGTATTTT,many,TRBV9,-,TRBJ2-3
CASSPGQTKANYGYTF,TGTGCCAGCAGCCCCGGACAGACGAAGGCTAACTATGGCTACACCTTC,many,TRBV7-8,-,TRBJ1-2
CSASKDPGGLTEAFF,TGCAGTGCTAGTAAGGACCCAGGGGGCTTGACTGAAGCTTTCTTT,-,TRBV20-1,TRBD1,TRBJ1-1
CASSQYRQETQYF,TGTGCCAGCAGCCAGTACAGGCAAGAGACCCAGTACTTC,many,TRBV4-2,-,TRBJ2-5
CASSLIRERGEQYF,TGTGCCAGCAGCTTAATACGGGAGAGAGGCGAGCAGTACTTC,few,TRBV11-2,-,TRBJ2-7
CAIGPGQGKEKLFF,TGTGCCATCGGTCCGGGACAGGGAAAAGAAAAACTGTTTTTT,many,TRBV28,TRBD1,TRBJ1-4
CASSFGQGAREQYF,TGTGCCAGCAGCTTTGGCCAGGGGGCGCGAGAGCAGTACTTC,many,TRBV13,TRBD1,TRBJ2-7
CASKPGDRGPEQYF,TGTGCCAGCAAGCCCGGGGACAGGGGCCCCGAGCAGTACTTC,few,TRBV7-9,TRBD1,TRBJ2-7
CASREQDVGSTEAFF,TGTGCCAGCAGGGAGCAGGATGTGGGGAGCACTGAAGCTTTCTTT,many,TRBV2,-,TRBJ1-1
CASIGGYNQPQHF,TGTGCCAGCATAGGCGGGTACAATCAGCCCCAGCATTTT,many,TRBV6-1,-,TRBJ1-5
CASSPPRTGSYNEQFF,TGTGCCAGCAGCCCGCCCCGGACAGGCTCCTACAATGAGCAGTTCTTC,many,TRBV9,TRBD1,TRBJ2-1
CAWSVRGDQPQHF,TGTGCCTGGAGTGTACGAGGGGATCAGCCCCAGCATTTT,-,TRBV30,-,TRBJ1-5
CASIGQGLDSPLHF,TGTGCCAGCATCGGACAGGGGTTGGATTCACCCCTCCACTTT,many,TRBV2,TRBD1,TRBJ1-6
CASTVLVDYGYTF,TGTGCCAGCACCGTCTTAGTCGACTATGGCTACACCTTC,many,TRBV5-5,-,TRBJ1-2
CASSHPSGPHNEQFF,TGTGCCAGCAGCCATCCTTCGGGACCCCACAATGAGCAGTTCTTC,few,TRBV7-9,-,TRBJ2-1
CASSGGRGLQETQYF,TGTGCCAGCAGTGGAGGCAGGGGGCTCCAAGAGACCCAGTACTTC,many,TRBV2,TRBD1,TRBJ2-5
CASSANFEQYF,TGCGCCAGCAGCGCCAATTTTGAGCAGTACTTC,many,TRBV5-1,-,TRBJ2-7
CSASGTGGAETQYF,TGCAGTGCCAGCGGGACAGGGGGCGCGGAGACCCAGTACTTC,many,TRBV20-1,TRBD1,TRBJ2-5
CASSPRQNTEALF,TGTGCCAGCTCACCCCGACAGAACACTGAAGCTCTCTTT,-,TRBV18,-,TRBJ1-1
CASSFRLAGVFEQYF,TGTGCCAGCAGTTTTCGACTAGCGGGGGTATTTGAGCAGTACTTC,many,TRBV12-3/TRBV12-4,TRBD2,TRBJ2-7